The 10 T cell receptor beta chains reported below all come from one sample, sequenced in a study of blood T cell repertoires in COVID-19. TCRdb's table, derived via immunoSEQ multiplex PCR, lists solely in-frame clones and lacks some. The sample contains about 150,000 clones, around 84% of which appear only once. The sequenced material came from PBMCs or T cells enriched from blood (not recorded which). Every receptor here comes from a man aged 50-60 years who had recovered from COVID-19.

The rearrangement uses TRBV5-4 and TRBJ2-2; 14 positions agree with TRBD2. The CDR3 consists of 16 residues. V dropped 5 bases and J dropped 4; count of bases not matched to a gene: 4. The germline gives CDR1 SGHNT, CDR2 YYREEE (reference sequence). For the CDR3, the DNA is TGTGCCAGCAGTTCGGGACTAGCGGGGGCCACCGGGGAGCTGTTTTTT. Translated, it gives CASSSGLAGATGELFF.

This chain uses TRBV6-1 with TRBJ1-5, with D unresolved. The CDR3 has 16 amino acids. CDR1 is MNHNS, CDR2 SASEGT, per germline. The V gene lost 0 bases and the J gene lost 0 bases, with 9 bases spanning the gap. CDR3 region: CASSEALGDSNQPQHF. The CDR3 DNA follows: TGTGCCAGCAGTGAAGCGTTGGGAGATAGCAATCAGCCCCAGCATTTT.

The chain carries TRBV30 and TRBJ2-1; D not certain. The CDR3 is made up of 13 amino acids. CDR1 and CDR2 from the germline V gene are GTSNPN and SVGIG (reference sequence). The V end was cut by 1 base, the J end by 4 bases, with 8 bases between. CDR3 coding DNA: TGTGCCTGGAGTGAGGAGTTTTACAATGAGCAGTTCTTC. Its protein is CAWSEEFYNEQFF.

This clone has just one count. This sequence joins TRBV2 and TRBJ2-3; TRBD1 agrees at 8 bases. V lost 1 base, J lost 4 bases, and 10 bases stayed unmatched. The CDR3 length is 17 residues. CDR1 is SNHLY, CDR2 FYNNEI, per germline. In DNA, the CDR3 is TGTGCCAGCAGTGAAGGGGCCGGCAGGGGGCGGGCAGATACGCAGTATTTT. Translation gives CASSEGAGRGRADTQYF. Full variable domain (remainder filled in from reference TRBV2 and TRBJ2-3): EPEVTQTPSHQVTQMGQEVILRCVPISNHLYFYWYRQILGQKVEFLVSFYNNEISEKSEIFDDQFSVERPDGSNFTLKIRSTKLEDSAMYFCASSEGAGRGRADTQYFGPGTRLTVL.

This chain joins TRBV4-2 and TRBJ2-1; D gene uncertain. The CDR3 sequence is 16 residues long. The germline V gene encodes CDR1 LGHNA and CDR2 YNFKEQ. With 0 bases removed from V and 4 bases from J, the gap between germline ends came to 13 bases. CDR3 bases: TGTGCCAGCAGCCAAGATCGGGTAATGGCATACAATGAGCAGTTCTTC. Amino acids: CASSQDRVMAYNEQFF.

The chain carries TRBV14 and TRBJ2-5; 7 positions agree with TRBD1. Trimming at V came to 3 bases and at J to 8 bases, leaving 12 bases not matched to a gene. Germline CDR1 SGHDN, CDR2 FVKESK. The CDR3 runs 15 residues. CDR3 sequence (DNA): TGTGCCAGCAGCCAGGTCGACAGGGATCGCTTTACCCAGTACTTC. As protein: CASSQVDRDRFTQYF.

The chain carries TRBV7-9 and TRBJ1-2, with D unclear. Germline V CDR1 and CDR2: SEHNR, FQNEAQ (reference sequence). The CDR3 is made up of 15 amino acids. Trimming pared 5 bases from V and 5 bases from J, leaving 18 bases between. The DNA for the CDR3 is TGTGCCAGCAGCCCGACGGTCCCGGGGTGGTATGGCTACACCTTC. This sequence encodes CASSPTVPGWYGYTF.

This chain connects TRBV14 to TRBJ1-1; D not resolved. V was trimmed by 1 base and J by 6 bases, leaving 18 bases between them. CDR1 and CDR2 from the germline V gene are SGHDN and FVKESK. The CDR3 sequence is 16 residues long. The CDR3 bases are TGTGCCAGCAGCCAAGGGCAAATAGTGCTCGGGTCTGAAGCTTTCTTT. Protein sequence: CASSQGQIVLGSEAFF.

In DNA, the CDR3 is TGCGCCAGCAGCTTGGTCGGGACAGGGTTCAACGAGCAGTACTTC. This gives the protein CASSLVGTGFNEQYF. This chain joins TRBV5-1 and TRBJ2-7; 9 bases are a match to TRBD1. The CDR3 loop spans 15 amino acids. The V and J ends lost 0 bases and 5 bases, in that order; junction bases with no gene match: 6. CDR1 and CDR2 from the germline V gene are SGHRS and YFSETQ.

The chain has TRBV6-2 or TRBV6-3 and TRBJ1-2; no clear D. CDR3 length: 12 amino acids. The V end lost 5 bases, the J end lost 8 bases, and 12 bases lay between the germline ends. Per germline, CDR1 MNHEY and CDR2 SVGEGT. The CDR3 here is CASSRLEWGYTF. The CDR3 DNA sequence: TGTGCCAGCAGTCGACTCGAGTGGGGCTACACCTTC.